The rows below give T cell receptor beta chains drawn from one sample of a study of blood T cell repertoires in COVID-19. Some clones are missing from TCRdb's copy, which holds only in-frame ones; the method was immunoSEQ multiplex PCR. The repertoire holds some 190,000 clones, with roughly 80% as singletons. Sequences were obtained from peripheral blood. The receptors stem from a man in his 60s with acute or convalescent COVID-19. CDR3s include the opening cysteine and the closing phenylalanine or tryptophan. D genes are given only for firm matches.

CDR3 protein: CASSTGTGEEKLFF
J gene: TRBJ1-4
V gene: TRBV6-1
D gene: TRBD1

CDR3 protein: CASSRTGGNQPQHF
J gene: TRBJ1-5
V gene: TRBV11-2
D gene: TRBD1

CDR3 protein: CASSINGGVDTEAFF
J gene: TRBJ1-1
V gene: TRBV27
D gene: NA

CDR3 protein: CSVVPTNRGQSLIYPMNTEAFF
J gene: TRBJ1-1
V gene: TRBV29-1
D gene: TRBD1

CDR3 protein: CASSPSGREGRNEQFF
J gene: TRBJ2-1
V gene: TRBV13
D gene: TRBD2

CDR3 protein: CASRGSRGPDTQYF
J gene: TRBJ2-3
V gene: TRBV5-1
D gene: NA

CDR3 protein: CSVEARGRAIDTQYF
J gene: TRBJ2-3
V gene: TRBV29-1
D gene: TRBD2

CDR3 protein: CASSPYRDSSYEQYF
J gene: TRBJ2-7
V gene: TRBV14
D gene: TRBD1

CDR3 protein: CASSQGLAGLKVHNEQFF
J gene: TRBJ2-1
V gene: TRBV4-2
D gene: NA

CDR3 protein: CASSLVDGVRSPLHF
J gene: TRBJ1-6
V gene: TRBV7-2
D gene: NA

CDR3 protein: CASSATGGSSGNTIYF
J gene: TRBJ1-3
V gene: TRBV7-9
D gene: TRBD1

CDR3 protein: CASSKRVPGKSANTGELFF
J gene: TRBJ2-2
V gene: TRBV7-9
D gene: NA

CDR3 protein: CASSYYGTGGHEQYF
J gene: TRBJ2-7
V gene: TRBV6-6
D gene: TRBD1

CDR3 protein: CASKDKRLTNEKLFF
J gene: TRBJ1-4
V gene: TRBV6-5
D gene: NA

CDR3 protein: CASSLLSSGRVDANTGELFF
J gene: TRBJ2-2
V gene: TRBV5-1
D gene: TRBD2

CDR3 protein: CASSVGGTGGEKTQYF
J gene: TRBJ2-5
V gene: TRBV9
D gene: TRBD1

CDR3 protein: CASSRISGKGTDTQYF
J gene: TRBJ2-3
V gene: TRBV3-1/TRBV3-2
D gene: TRBD2

CDR3 protein: CATYDYLGNQPQHF
J gene: TRBJ1-5
V gene: TRBV19
D gene: NA

CDR3 protein: CASRMGQGSYEQYF
J gene: TRBJ2-7
V gene: TRBV7-9
D gene: TRBD1

CDR3 protein: CSVGQGINSPLHF
J gene: TRBJ1-6
V gene: TRBV29-1
D gene: TRBD1

CDR3 protein: CATSDSSGGNNEQFF
J gene: TRBJ2-1
V gene: TRBV24-1
D gene: TRBD2

CDR3 protein: CASRAGTSGKNEQFF
J gene: TRBJ2-1
V gene: TRBV6-5
D gene: TRBD2

CDR3 protein: CASSLDRVNYEQYF
J gene: TRBJ2-7
V gene: TRBV5-6
D gene: NA

CDR3 protein: CASRSGTSKVHEQFF
J gene: TRBJ2-1
V gene: TRBV19
D gene: TRBD2

CDR3 protein: CASSLGQGSYNEQFF
J gene: TRBJ2-1
V gene: TRBV13
D gene: TRBD1

CDR3 protein: CASSARTALNYEQYF
J gene: TRBJ2-7
V gene: TRBV2
D gene: NA

CDR3 protein: CASNPAGGPNYGYTF
J gene: TRBJ1-2
V gene: TRBV4-2
D gene: NA

CDR3 protein: CASRPGQRTDTQYF
J gene: TRBJ2-3
V gene: TRBV2
D gene: NA

CDR3 protein: CASSLGQGHSPLHF
J gene: TRBJ1-6
V gene: TRBV3-1/TRBV3-2
D gene: TRBD1

CDR3 protein: CASSTGTGVDEQYF
J gene: TRBJ2-7
V gene: TRBV2
D gene: TRBD1

CDR3 protein: CASGPTSYNEQFF
J gene: TRBJ2-1
V gene: TRBV7-2
D gene: NA

CDR3 protein: CSVEDSSFGLTKRDYEQYF
J gene: TRBJ2-7
V gene: TRBV29-1
D gene: NA

CDR3 protein: CASSVTSGGVHEQFF
J gene: TRBJ2-1
V gene: TRBV9
D gene: TRBD2

CDR3 protein: CATSEPRLASTDTQYF
J gene: TRBJ2-3
V gene: TRBV15
D gene: TRBD2

CDR3 protein: CATRPRTGNEKLFF
J gene: TRBJ1-4
V gene: TRBV15
D gene: TRBD1

CDR3 protein: CASSVGAVQNTEAFF
J gene: TRBJ1-1
V gene: TRBV9
D gene: NA

CDR3 protein: CASRFGEVTGELFF
J gene: TRBJ2-2
V gene: TRBV19
D gene: NA

CDR3 protein: CASRRPVEVGGTKNIQYF
J gene: TRBJ2-4
V gene: TRBV28
D gene: NA

CDR3 protein: CASSLAGQGYNEQFF
J gene: TRBJ2-1
V gene: TRBV7-6
D gene: TRBD1

CDR3 protein: CARSATGGADNEQFF
J gene: TRBJ2-1
V gene: TRBV10-2
D gene: TRBD1

CDR3 protein: CAITGQTTDTQYF
J gene: TRBJ2-3
V gene: TRBV10-3
D gene: NA